Sequencing of this T cell receptor beta chain was carried out in a study of blood T cell repertoires in COVID-19. Unmatched junction bases numbered 4, after V lost 5 bases and J lost 8 bases. The CDR3 length is 13 residues. In germline, CDR1 is SGHAT, CDR2 FQNNGV. As processed by the authors: Estimates of nucleated cell counts were drawn from the amplification of reference gene primers. Clones were read by immunoSEQ multiplex PCR, and TCRdb kept only the in-frame ones, dropping some. V and J calls and clone size follow that table, whereas D and trimming were derived from the DNA. The sample yields around 700,000 clones, approximately 90% seen once.

The chain links TRBV11-2 to TRBJ1-2; 11 nucleotides line up with TRBD1. This clonotype was obtained from a young woman with acute or convalescent COVID-19. Sequencing was carried out using peripheral blood. The CDR3 DNA is TGTGCCAGCAGCACCAGGACAGGGGGCGGCTACACCTTC. This encodes CASSTRTGGGYTF. The complete variable domain, with remaining parts taken from reference TRBV11-2 and TRBJ1-2, reads EAGVAQSPRYKIIEKRQSVAFWCNPISGHATLYWYQQILGQGPKLLIQFQNNGVVDDSQLPKDRFSAERLKGVDSTLKIQPAKLEDSAVYLCASSTRTGGGYTFGSGTRLTVV.